The next 20 T cell receptor beta chains were all read from a single sample in a study of CD8 T cells in acute hepatitis C reinfection. TCRdb keeps only in-frame clones here, not all; method: immunoSEQ multiplex PCR. The profile covers some 40,000 clones, with around nine tenths appearing a single time and roughly 0.48% taken by the ten largest. Time point meaning: naive CD8 control sorted from an acute-time-point sample. The sample was naive CD8+ T cells from PBMCs. These receptors came from a man aged 25 to 45 with chronic hepatitis C.

The chain recombines TRBV6-5 with TRBJ2-7; D is unresolved. The CDR3 consists of 14 residues. V lost 0 bases and J 1 base, leaving 7 bases between the germline ends. Germline CDR1 reads MNHEY; CDR2 reads SVGAGI. The CDR3 loop reads CASSYSANSYEQYF. CDR3 bases: TGTGCCAGCAGTTACTCGGCCAATTCCTACGAGCAGTACTTC.

The chain couples TRBV9 to TRBJ2-7; the D gene is possibly TRBD2 (6 bases). Germline CDR1 reads SGDLS; CDR2 reads YYNGEE. This CDR3 spans 14 amino acids. V was trimmed by 0 bases and J by 6 bases, leaving 13 bases between them. The CDR3 protein is CASSVAGEVREQYF. The CDR3 DNA sequence: TGTGCCAGCAGCGTAGCGGGGGAGGTACGCGAGCAGTACTTC.

V usage is TRBV18 and J usage is TRBJ2-1; the match to TRBD2 covers 7 bases. V trimming: 0 bases; J trimming: 3 bases; junction bases outside the gene matches: 5. The CDR3 covers 16 residues. The V gene's germline CDR1 is KGHSH and CDR2 LQKENI. The CDR3 spells CASSPPRAGVYNEQFF. The CDR3 DNA reads as TGTGCCAGCTCACCACCGCGCGCGGGAGTCTACAATGAGCAGTTCTTC.

The gene calls are TRBV4-1 and TRBJ1-6; D remains unclear. This CDR3 has 15 amino acids. V was clipped by 0 bases and J by 3 bases, with 6 bases between them. Germline CDR1 reads MGHRA; CDR2 reads YSYEKL. The CDR3 region is CASSQDRSYNSPLHF. CDR3 nucleotide sequence: TGCGCCAGCAGCCAAGATCGGAGCTATAATTCACCCCTCCACTTT.

As DNA, the CDR3 is TGTGCCAGCAGCTTGGACAGGGGGCCACTTAACTATGGCTACACCTTC. Translating it yields CASSLDRGPLNYGYTF. The chain joins TRBV4-2 to TRBJ1-2; 11 bases match TRBD1. V shed 5 bases, J shed 1 base, and the junction held 6 bases outside the gene matches. Looked up from germline, CDR1 is LGHNA and CDR2 is YNFKEQ. This CDR3 contains 16 residues.

V usage is TRBV2 and J usage is TRBJ2-7; no definite D call. Trimming cost V 3 bases and J 3 bases, with 9 bases left between them. Germline CDR1 and CDR2: SNHLY and FYNNEI. The CDR3 covers 13 residues. The CDR3, as DNA: TGTGCCAGCAGTGAGTTTCTCTTCTACGAGCAGTACTTC. Protein sequence: CASSEFLFYEQYF.

This clone was seen a handful of times. The chain uses TRBV13 and TRBJ2-7, with a tentative D call TRBD1 (6 bases). This CDR3 is 14 amino acids long. CDR1 and CDR2 from the germline V gene are PRHDT and FYEKMQ (reference sequence). The V end was cut by 5 bases, the J end by 0 bases, with 11 bases between. CDR3 DNA: TGTGCCAGCAGCATCCGGGACACCTCCTACGAGCAGTACTTC. Encoded protein: CASSIRDTSYEQYF. Combining the CDR3 with reference TRBV13 and TRBJ2-7 gives the whole variable domain AAGVIQSPRHLIKEKRETATLKCYPIPRHDTVYWYQQGPGQDPQFLISFYEKMQSDKGSIPDRFSAQQFSDYHSELNMSSLELGDSALYFCASSIRDTSYEQYFGPGTRLTVT.

The chain links TRBV4-3 to TRBJ2-7, with 8 bases matching TRBD2. The CDR3 loop spans 15 amino acids. After removal of 0 bases from V and 2 bases from J, the junction contained 3 bases not matched to a gene. Germline V CDR1 and CDR2: LGHNA, YSLEER. CDR3 DNA sequence: TGCGCCAGCAGCCAAGATACGGGGGGGACCTACGAGCAGTACTTC. It is translated as CASSQDTGGTYEQYF.

V usage is TRBV27 and J usage is TRBJ1-3; D call uncertain. V was clipped by 4 bases and J by 1 base, with 5 bases between them. The CDR3 consists of 13 residues. Germline V gene sequence: CDR1 MNHEY, CDR2 SMNVEV (reference sequence). In DNA, the CDR3 is TGTGCCAGCAGTTCGGGGTCTGGAAACACCATATATTTT. Translated: CASSSGSGNTIYF.

The V gene is TRBV19, the J gene TRBJ2-2; maybe TRBD2 (5 bases). This CDR3 contains 17 residues. Trimming stripped 3 bases from V and 6 bases from J, with 20 bases between. CDR1 is LNHDA, CDR2 SQIVND, per germline (reference sequence). The CDR3: CASSITLAGMVAGELFF. The CDR3 DNA reads as TGTGCCAGTAGTATCACCTTAGCCGGGATGGTGGCCGGGGAGCTGTTTTTT.

V usage is TRBV19 and J usage is TRBJ2-7; D unresolved. The V end lost 5 bases, the J end lost 7 bases, and 9 bases lay between the germline ends. Germline V gives CDR1 LNHDA, CDR2 SQIVND (reference sequence). This CDR3 region has 11 residues. The CDR3 nucleotides are TGTGCCAGTAGTTCTGGGCCTGAGCAGTACTTC. Its translation is CASSSGPEQYF.

The rearrangement links TRBV27 to TRBJ2-7; 8 positions agree with TRBD1. The length of the CDR3 is 15 residues. Germline V gives CDR1 MNHEY, CDR2 SMNVEV (reference sequence). Losses at the gene ends were 6 bases for V and 2 bases for J; bases not matched to a gene: 9. CDR3 loop: CASRANRGSTYEQYF. DNA of the CDR3: TGTGCCAGCAGAGCAAACAGGGGGTCCACCTACGAGCAGTACTTC.

The CDR3 sequence is CASTLDGGYGYTF. The DNA of the CDR3 is TGTGCCAGCACCCTAGATGGGGGATACGGCTACACCTTC. The chain recombines TRBV6-6 with TRBJ1-2; the D gene is possibly TRBD1 (5 bases). CDR3 size: 13 residues. Trimming removed 7 bases from V and 8 bases from J, with 17 bases in between. The germline V gene has CDR1 MNHNY and CDR2 SVGAGI (reference sequence).

This clone was observed a handful of times. The V gene is TRBV10-1, the J gene TRBJ2-1; 15 bases line up with TRBD2. The CDR3 sequence is 16 residues long. Germline loops: CDR1 WNHNN, CDR2 SYGVQD (reference sequence). After removal of 5 bases from V and 10 bases from J, the junction contained 9 bases not matched to a gene. The CDR3 sequence: CASSPRTSGRAKEQFF. The CDR3 bases are TGCGCCAGCAGTCCACGGACTAGCGGGAGGGCAAAAGAGCAGTTCTTC.

The gene calls are TRBV27 and TRBJ1-5; D is uncertain. Trimming stripped 0 bases from V and 7 bases from J, with 10 bases between. Germline CDR1 MNHEY, CDR2 SMNVEV (reference sequence). The CDR3 covers 14 residues. The CDR3 bases are TGTGCCAGCAGTTTATCGATAGGAAAACAGCCCCAGCATTTT. This translates into CASSLSIGKQPQHF.

This sequence joins TRBV7-9 and TRBJ2-7; 8 bases line up with TRBD1. The J segment lost 2 bases and the V segment lost 5 bases, leaving 8 bases of the junction unmatched. CDR1 is SEHNR and CDR2 is FQNEAQ in the germline V gene (reference sequence). CDR3 length: 15 amino acids. CDR3 loop: CASSPRDRPPYEQYF. The CDR3 DNA reads TGTGCCAGCAGCCCCCGGGACAGGCCACCCTACGAGCAGTACTTC.

The V and J genes are TRBV7-9 and TRBJ1-2; TRBD1 is a possible D gene (5 bases). The germline CDR1 and CDR2 sequences are SEHNR and FQNEAQ (reference sequence). V lost 2 bases and J lost 0, with 16 bases in between. The CDR3 totals 17 residues. The DNA for the CDR3 is TGTGCCAGCAGCTTATCCCCAGGGACGGGGGCTAACTATGGCTACACCTTC. Protein sequence: CASSLSPGTGANYGYTF.

This clone has more than one count but fewer than ten. The chain recombines TRBV19 with TRBJ2-1; D uncertain. Trimming took 5 bases from V and 6 from J, leaving 5 bases between them. The germline gives CDR1 LNHDA, CDR2 SQIVND (reference sequence). There are 11 residues in the CDR3. The CDR3 DNA sequence: TGTGCCAGTAGTGACATCAATGAGCAGTTCTTC. Its translation is CASSDINEQFF. The variable domain in full, completed from reference TRBV19 and TRBJ2-1, reads DGGITQSPKYLFRKEGQNVTLSCEQNLNHDAMYWYRQDPGQGLRLIYYSQIVNDFQKGDIAEGYSVSREKKESFPLTVTSAQKNPTAFYLCASSDINEQFFGPGTRLTVL.

This chain connects TRBV11-2 to TRBJ1-4; D not certain. The CDR3 runs to 16 residues. V lost 1 base, J lost 5 bases, and 14 bases lay in between. Germline V gene data show CDR1 as SGHAT and CDR2 as FQNNGV. The DNA for the CDR3 is TGTGCCAGCAGCTTAGTTTCGCAGGCCTACAATGAAAAACTGTTTTTT. Translation gives CASSLVSQAYNEKLFF.

The chain uses TRBV7-9 and TRBJ1-1, with D perhaps matching TRBD1 (5 bases). Trimming shortened V by 5 bases and J by 5 bases, and 18 bases separated the two germline ends. The V gene's germline CDR1 is SEHNR and CDR2 FQNEAQ (reference sequence). CDR3 length: 15 residues. The CDR3 nucleotides are TGTGCCAGCAGCCTCAGGGAAGAGGGTAGGACTGAAGCTTTCTTT. This sequence encodes CASSLREEGRTEAFF.